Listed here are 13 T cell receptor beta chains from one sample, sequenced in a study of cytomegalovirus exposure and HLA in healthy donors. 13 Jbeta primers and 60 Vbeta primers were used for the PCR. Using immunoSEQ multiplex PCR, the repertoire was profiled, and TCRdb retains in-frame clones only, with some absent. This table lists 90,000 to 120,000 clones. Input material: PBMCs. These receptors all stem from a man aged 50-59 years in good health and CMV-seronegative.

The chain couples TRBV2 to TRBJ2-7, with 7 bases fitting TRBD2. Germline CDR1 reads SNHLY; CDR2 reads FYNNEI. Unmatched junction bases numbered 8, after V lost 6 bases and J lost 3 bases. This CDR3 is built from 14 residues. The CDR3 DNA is TGTGCCAGCAGGAGCGGGACGGGTGACTACGAGCAGTACTTC. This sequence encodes CASRSGTGDYEQYF.

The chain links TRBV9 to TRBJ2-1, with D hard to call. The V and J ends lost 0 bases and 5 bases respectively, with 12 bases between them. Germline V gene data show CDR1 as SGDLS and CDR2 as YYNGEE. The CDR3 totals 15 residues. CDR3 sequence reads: CASSVVATPNNEQFF. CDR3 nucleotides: TGTGCCAGCAGCGTAGTAGCAACGCCTAACAATGAGCAGTTCTTC. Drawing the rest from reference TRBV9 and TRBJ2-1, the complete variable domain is DSGVTQTPKHLITATGQRVTLRCSPRSGDLSVYWYQQSLDQGLQFLIQYYNGEERAKGNILERFSAQQFPDLHSELNLSSLELGDSALYFCASSVVATPNNEQFFGPGTRLTVL.

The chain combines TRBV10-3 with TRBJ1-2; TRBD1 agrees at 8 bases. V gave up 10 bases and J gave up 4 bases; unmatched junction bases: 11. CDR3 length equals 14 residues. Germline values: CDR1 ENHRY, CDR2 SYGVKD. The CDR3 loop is CATEGGQGTYGYTF. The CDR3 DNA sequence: TGTGCCACGGAAGGCGGACAGGGAACCTATGGCTACACCTTC.

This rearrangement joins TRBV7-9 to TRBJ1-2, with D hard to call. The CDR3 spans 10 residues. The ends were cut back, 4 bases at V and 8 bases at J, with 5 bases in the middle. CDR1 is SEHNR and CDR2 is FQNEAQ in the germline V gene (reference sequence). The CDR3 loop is CASSSMGYTF. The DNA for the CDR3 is TGTGCCAGCAGCTCAATGGGCTACACCTTC.

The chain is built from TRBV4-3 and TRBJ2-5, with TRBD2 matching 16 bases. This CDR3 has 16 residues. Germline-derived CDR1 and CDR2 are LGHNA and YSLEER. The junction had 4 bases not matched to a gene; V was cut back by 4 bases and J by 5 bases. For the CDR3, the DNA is TGCGCCAGCAGCCTGGGACTAGCGGGAGGGGAGGAGACCCAGTACTTC. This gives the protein CASSLGLAGGEETQYF.

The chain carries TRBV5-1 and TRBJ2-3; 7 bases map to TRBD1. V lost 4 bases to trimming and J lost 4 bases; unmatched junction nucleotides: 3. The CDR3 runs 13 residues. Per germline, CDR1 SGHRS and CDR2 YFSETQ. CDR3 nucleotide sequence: TGCGCCAGCAGCACGGGACAGCCAGATACGCAGTATTTT. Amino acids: CASSTGQPDTQYF.

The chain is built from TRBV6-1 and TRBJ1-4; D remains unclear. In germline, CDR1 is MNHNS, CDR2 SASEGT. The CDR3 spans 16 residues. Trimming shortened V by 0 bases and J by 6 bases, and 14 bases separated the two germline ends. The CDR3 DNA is TGTGCCAGCAGTGAAGCCTTGCGCTCGCCGTATGAAAAACTGTTTTTT. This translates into CASSEALRSPYEKLFF.

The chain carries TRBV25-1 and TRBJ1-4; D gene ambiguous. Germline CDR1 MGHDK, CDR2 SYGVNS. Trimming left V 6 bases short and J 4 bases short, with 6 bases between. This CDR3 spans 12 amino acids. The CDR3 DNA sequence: TGTGCCAGCAGACAAGATAATGAAAAACTGTTTTTT. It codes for CASRQDNEKLFF.

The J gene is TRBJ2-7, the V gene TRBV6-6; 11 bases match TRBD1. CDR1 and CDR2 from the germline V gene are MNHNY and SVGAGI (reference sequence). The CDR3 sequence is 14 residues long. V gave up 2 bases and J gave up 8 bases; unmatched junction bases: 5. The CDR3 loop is CASSYTPDRGQQYF. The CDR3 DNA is TGTGCCAGCAGTTACACCCCGGACAGGGGGCAGCAGTACTTC.

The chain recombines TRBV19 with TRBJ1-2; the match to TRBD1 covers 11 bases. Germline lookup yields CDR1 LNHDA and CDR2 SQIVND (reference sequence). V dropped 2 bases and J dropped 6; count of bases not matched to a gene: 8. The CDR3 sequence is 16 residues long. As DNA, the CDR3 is TGTGCCAGTAGTATACCGACCGGGACAGGGGGTCATGGCTACACCTTC. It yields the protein CASSIPTGTGGHGYTF.

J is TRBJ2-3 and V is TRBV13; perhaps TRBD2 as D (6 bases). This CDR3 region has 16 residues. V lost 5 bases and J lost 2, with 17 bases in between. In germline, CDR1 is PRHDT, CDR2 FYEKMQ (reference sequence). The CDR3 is CASSIWREWITDTQYF. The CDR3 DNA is TGTGCCAGCAGCATTTGGAGGGAGTGGATCACAGATACGCAGTATTTT.

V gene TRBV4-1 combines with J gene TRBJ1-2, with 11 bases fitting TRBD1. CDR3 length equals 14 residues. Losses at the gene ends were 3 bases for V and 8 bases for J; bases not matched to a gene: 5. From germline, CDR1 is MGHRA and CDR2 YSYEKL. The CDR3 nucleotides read TGCGCCAGCAGCCAGTATGGGACAGGGGGAGGCTACACCTTC. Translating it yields CASSQYGTGGGYTF.

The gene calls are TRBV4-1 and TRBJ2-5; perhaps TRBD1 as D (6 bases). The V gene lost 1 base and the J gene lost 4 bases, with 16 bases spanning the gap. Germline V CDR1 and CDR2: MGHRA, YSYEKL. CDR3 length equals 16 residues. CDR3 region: CASSQGARGLGETQYF. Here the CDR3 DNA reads TGCGCCAGCAGCCAAGGGGCCAGGGGCTTGGGAGAGACCCAGTACTTC.